These 23 T cell receptor beta chains share one sample of origin, sequenced in a study of T cell responses to AZD1222 COVID-19 vaccine. Measured with immunoSEQ multiplex PCR; TCRdb has only the in-frame clones, and not every one. The data contain about 140,000 clones, more than 85% of them singletons. Sequencing used peripheral blood, obtained 28 days after the second AZD1222 dose. These receptors came from an adult who received the AZD1222 COVID-19 vaccine.

The J gene is TRBJ2-2, the V gene TRBV11-3, with 10 bases fitting TRBD2. Germline CDR1 is SGHNT and CDR2 is YENEEA. The CDR3 runs 15 residues. J was trimmed by 4 bases and V by 6 bases; bases with no gene match: 5. The CDR3 region is CASSPSGGATGELFF. The CDR3 nucleotides read TGTGCCAGCAGTCCGAGCGGGGGGGCCACCGGGGAGCTGTTTTTT.

The chain uses TRBV7-2 and TRBJ1-6; D call uncertain. The CDR3 runs to 15 residues. V was shortened by 5 bases and J by 0 bases, with 8 bases between the two germline ends. Germline CDR1 reads SGHTA; CDR2 reads FQGNSA. CDR3 in amino acids: CASSLQSSYNSPLHF. The DNA for the CDR3 is TGTGCCAGCAGCCTTCAGAGCTCCTATAATTCACCCCTCCACTTT.

The J gene is TRBJ1-2, the V gene TRBV14; TRBD1 is a possible D gene (5 bases). CDR3 length: 17 amino acids. Trimming took 0 bases from V and 0 from J, leaving 14 bases between them. Germline lookup yields CDR1 SGHDN and CDR2 FVKESK. The CDR3 DNA sequence: TGTGCCAGCAGCCAAGAGCGGAGGGGTCGAGCTAACTATGGCTACACCTTC. Translated: CASSQERRGRANYGYTF.

V and J are TRBV7-8 and TRBJ1-5, with unresolved D. The CDR3 sequence is 13 residues long. Trimming removed 5 bases from V and 2 bases from J, with 7 bases in between. From germline, CDR1 is SGHVS and CDR2 FQNEAQ. CDR3 sequence (DNA): TGTGCCAGCAGCGGAACAGGCAATCAGCCCCAGCATTTT. This codes for CASSGTGNQPQHF. The variable domain in full, with the rest retrieved from reference TRBV7-8 and TRBJ1-5, is GAGVSQSPRYKVAKRGQDVALRCDPISGHVSLFWYQQALGQGPEFLTYFQNEAQLDKSGLPSDRFFAERPEGSVSTLKIQRTQQEDSAVYLCASSGTGNQPQHFGDGTRLSIL.

With regard to this clone: The sample has other DNA sequences that encode this CDR3 too. The rearrangement joins TRBV9 to TRBJ2-3; D gene ambiguous. The CDR3 contains 11 residues. V was clipped by 0 bases and J by 6 bases, with 2 bases between them. Germline CDR1 reads SGDLS; CDR2 reads YYNGEE. DNA of the CDR3: TGTGCCAGCAGCGTAGGGGATACGCAGTATTTT. It is translated as CASSVGDTQYF.

This sequence joins TRBV4-2 and TRBJ2-1, with unresolved D. Trimming left V 3 bases short and J 3 bases short, with 12 bases between. In germline, CDR1 is LGHNA, CDR2 YNFKEQ. The CDR3 is made up of 15 amino acids. The CDR3 coding sequence is TGTGCCAGCAGCCAGGATAGCCTGGGCTACAATGAGCAGTTCTTC. Translated, it gives CASSQDSLGYNEQFF.

This clone was detected a few times. The gene calls are TRBV2 and TRBJ1-2; D might be TRBD1 (5 bases). Trimming took 2 bases from V and 8 from J, leaving 18 bases between them. The CDR3 runs to 15 residues. Germline V gene data show CDR1 as SNHLY and CDR2 as FYNNEI. CDR3 residues: CASSENFKGKGGYTF. In DNA form, the CDR3 reads TGTGCCAGCAGTGAAAATTTTAAGGGGAAGGGCGGCTACACCTTC.

This clone showed up just once. This rearrangement joins TRBV2 to TRBJ1-2; TRBD1 matches at 11 bases. Germline V gives CDR1 SNHLY, CDR2 FYNNEI. The CDR3 totals 15 residues. V trimming: 2 bases; J trimming: 13 bases; junction bases outside the gene matches: 12. The CDR3 DNA sequence: TGTGCCAGCAGTGAAACCCGAGGGACAGGGGGTAGCTCCACCTTC. This encodes CASSETRGTGGSSTF.

The chain couples TRBV5-1 to TRBJ2-6; 7 bases agree with TRBD1. The germline V gene has CDR1 SGHRS and CDR2 YFSETQ. Trimming took 0 bases from V and 1 from J; bases not matched to a gene: 10. This CDR3 has 19 amino acids. The CDR3 DNA reads as TGCGCCAGCAGCTTGGTAATACAGGGACAGAGATCTGGGGCCAACGTCCTGACTTTC. Translation gives CASSLVIQGQRSGANVLTF.

V and J are TRBV5-5 and TRBJ1-3; D is possibly TRBD1 (5 bases). Trimming left V 3 bases short and J 0 bases short, with 13 bases between. This CDR3 is built from 16 residues. The germline V gene encodes CDR1 SGHKS and CDR2 YYEKEE (reference sequence). CDR3 bases: TGTGCCAGCAGCTCTGGGGGGACCTTCTCTGGAAACACCATATATTTT. Amino acids: CASSSGGTFSGNTIYF.

This chain joins TRBV19 and TRBJ1-1; a weak D match, TRBD1 (6 bases). The germline gives CDR1 LNHDA, CDR2 SQIVND (reference sequence). The CDR3 contains 16 residues. V lost 4 bases and J 4 bases, leaving 19 bases between the germline ends. This chain's CDR3 is CASSNLPGGAGTEAFF. The CDR3, as DNA: TGTGCCAGTAGTAACCTCCCGGGGGGCGCGGGCACTGAAGCTTTCTTT. The whole variable domain, filled in from reference TRBV19 and TRBJ1-1, reads DGGITQSPKYLFRKEGQNVTLSCEQNLNHDAMYWYRQDPGQGLRLIYYSQIVNDFQKGDIAEGYSVSREKKESFPLTVTSAQKNPTAFYLCASSNLPGGAGTEAFFGQGTRLTVV.

The chain is built from TRBV5-1 and TRBJ2-7; 7 nucleotides align to TRBD2. The CDR3 has 16 residues. Germline-derived CDR1 and CDR2 are SGHRS and YFSETQ. V was pared by 0 bases and J by 6 bases, with 12 bases of the junction left unmatched. The CDR3 nucleotides read TGCGCCAGCAGCTTGGGGCTAGAGAGGCGCGGGGGCGAGCAGTACTTC. Translated: CASSLGLERRGGEQYF.

The chain is built from TRBV7-2 and TRBJ2-5; D possibly corresponds to TRBD1 (5 bases). The germline V gene encodes CDR1 SGHTA and CDR2 FQGNSA. The CDR3 loop spans 14 amino acids. Deletions cut 5 bases from V and 1 base from J, with 11 bases between. DNA for the CDR3: TGTGCCAGCAGCGTAGACAGCGTCCAAGAGACCCAGTACTTC. Its translation: CASSVDSVQETQYF.

This clone was recorded once. The chain recombines TRBV4-1 with TRBJ2-7, with D hard to call. V was cut by 1 base and J by 5 bases, with 12 bases left in between. This CDR3 has 14 residues. Germline V CDR1 and CDR2: MGHRA, YSYEKL. This chain's CDR3 is CASSQGALANEQYF. In DNA, the CDR3 is TGCGCCAGCAGCCAAGGGGCTTTGGCGAACGAGCAGTACTTC.

This sequence joins TRBV9 and TRBJ2-6; no clear D gene. CDR3 length equals 15 residues. V lost 1 base and J 3 bases, leaving 8 bases between the germline ends. CDR1 SGDLS and CDR2 YYNGEE come from the germline V gene. The CDR3 DNA follows: TGTGCCAGCAGCGTACCTGGTTTTGGGGCCAACGTCCTGACTTTC. It yields the protein CASSVPGFGANVLTF.

The CDR3 spells CAISESAGQATIQYF. CDR3 bases: TGTGCCATCAGTGAGTCAGCGGGCCAAGCTACTATTCAGTACTTC. The chain has TRBV10-3 and TRBJ2-4, with D possibly matching TRBD2 (6 bases). This CDR3 is 15 amino acids long. Trimming took 0 bases from V and 10 from J, leaving 16 bases between them. CDR1 is ENHRY, CDR2 SYGVKD, per germline.

V gene TRBV28 combines with J gene TRBJ2-1; D perhaps matches TRBD1 (5 bases). CDR3 length: 15 amino acids. The germline CDR1 and CDR2 sequences are MDHEN and SYDVKM. V was trimmed by 7 bases and J by 3 bases, leaving 16 bases between them. The chain's CDR3 is CASKADSRYYNEQFF. DNA for the CDR3: TGTGCCAGCAAGGCCGACAGCCGGTACTACAATGAGCAGTTCTTC.

V usage is TRBV27 and J usage is TRBJ1-1, with D possibly being TRBD1 (6 bases). Germline loops: CDR1 MNHEY, CDR2 SMNVEV (reference sequence). V lost 6 bases and J lost 2, with 13 bases in between. The CDR3 has 14 amino acids. The CDR3 sequence: CASRPPGGNTEAFF. In DNA form, the CDR3 reads TGTGCCAGCAGACCCCCCGGGGGCAACACTGAAGCTTTCTTT.

This sequence joins TRBV4-2 and TRBJ1-4; D remains ambiguous. CDR3 length equals 20 residues. Germline V CDR1 and CDR2: LGHNA, YNFKEQ. Trimming pared 0 bases from V and 0 bases from J, leaving 20 bases between. CDR3 protein: CASSQEPDSAFLTTNEKLFF. The CDR3 DNA sequence: TGTGCCAGCAGCCAAGAACCAGACTCCGCCTTCCTAACAACTAATGAAAAACTGTTTTTT.

The chain is built from TRBV21-1 and TRBJ2-7; the table's D call TRBD1 went unverified against the DNA. TRBV21-1 is designated a pseudogene. The CDR3 covers 13 residues. CDR3 amino acids: CASSKGAWYEQYF. CDR3 DNA: TGTGCCAGCAGCAAAGGGGCGTGGTACGAGCAGTACTTC.

This chain joins TRBV5-5 and TRBJ1-2; D unresolved. V was trimmed by 0 bases and J by 6 bases, leaving 9 bases between them. Per germline, CDR1 SGHKS and CDR2 YYEKEE (reference sequence). CDR3 length: 13 residues. DNA of the CDR3: TGTGCCAGCAGCTTGGTATCGGGAGATGGCTACACCTTC. This encodes CASSLVSGDGYTF. Looking up the rest from reference TRBV5-5 and TRBJ1-2 gives the full variable domain: DAGVTQSPTHLIKTRGQQVTLRCSPISGHKSVSWYQQVLGQGPQFIFQYYEKEERGRGNFPDRFSARQFPNYSSELNVNALLLGDSALYLCASSLVSGDGYTFGSGTRLTVV.

The chain employs TRBV5-1 and TRBJ1-1; D call uncertain. V lost 4 bases to trimming and J lost 3 bases, with 10 bases between them. The CDR3 extends over 13 amino acids. The germline gives CDR1 SGHRS, CDR2 YFSETQ. This chain's CDR3 is CASSDRYDTEAFF. In nucleotides, the CDR3 is TGCGCCAGCAGCGACCGGTACGACACTGAAGCTTTCTTT. Using reference TRBV5-1 and TRBJ1-1 for the parts outside the CDR3, the full variable domain is KAGVTQTPRYLIKTRGQQVTLSCSPISGHRSVSWYQQTPGQGLQFLFEYFSETQRNKGNFPGRFSGRQFSNSRSEMNVSTLELGDSALYLCASSDRYDTEAFFGQGTRLTVV.

The CDR3 region is CASSRQVRGNEKLFF. The CDR3 DNA sequence: TGTGCCAGCAGCCGTCAAGTACGGGGTAATGAAAAACTGTTTTTT. V usage is TRBV5-6 and J usage is TRBJ1-4; D is undetermined. This CDR3 comprises 15 residues. CDR1 and CDR2 (germline): SGHDT, YYEEEE. Trimming stripped 4 bases from V and 4 bases from J, with 14 bases between.